This T cell receptor beta chain came from a study of T cell responses to AZD1222 COVID-19 vaccine. Regarding the study as a whole: Baseline seropositives among AZD1222 recipients totaled only five to seven. Nearly half of spike-specific TCRs reportedly go after variant regions that carry no mutations.

CDR3 size: 15 residues. CDR1 is KGHSH and CDR2 is LQKENI in the germline V gene. Trimming stripped 2 bases from V and 7 bases from J, with 15 bases between. Sequenced by immunoSEQ multiplex PCR; TCRdb stores in-frame clones only, minus some. In the table there are about 120,000 clones, roughly nine tenths of which are singletons. This clone was found a few times. Antigen unknown. This sequence originates from an adult in good health. The source was peripheral blood, collected on day 0 of AZD1222 vaccination. The rearrangement links TRBV18 to TRBJ2-4; D possibly corresponds to TRBD2 (5 bases). CDR3 DNA: TGTGCCAGCTCACCAAGGGCGCTTGGGGAGAACATTCAGTACTTC. Its translation is CASSPRALGENIQYF.